This T cell receptor (beta chain) was identified during a study of blood T cell repertoires in COVID-19. Whole-study context: Samples of COVID-19 (acute and convalescent) were obtained from the United States, Italy and Spain. The analysed material was cDNA or gDNA that came from T cells, B-cell-depleted T cells, or PBMCs.

Authors' data handling: Amplification of reference gene primers provided the estimated nucleated cell counts. Sequencing was performed with immunoSEQ multiplex PCR; in TCRdb, only in-frame clones are kept and a portion is missing. That table gives V, J and clone size, and the DNA gave D and trimming. The sample includes roughly 53,000 clones, just over 85% of them seen just once. This CDR3 contains 14 residues. V lost 1 base and J lost 3, with 10 bases in between. CDR1 and CDR2 from the germline V gene are MNHNS and SASEGT. The specimen was peripheral blood. The gene calls are TRBV6-1 and TRBJ2-7; possible D gene TRBD1, 5 bases. The sequence derives from a man aged 80 or over with acute or convalescent COVID-19. CDR3 sequence reads: CASSEEGHVYEQYF. The DNA for the CDR3 is TGTGCCAGCAGTGAAGAGGGGCACGTCTACGAGCAGTACTTC.